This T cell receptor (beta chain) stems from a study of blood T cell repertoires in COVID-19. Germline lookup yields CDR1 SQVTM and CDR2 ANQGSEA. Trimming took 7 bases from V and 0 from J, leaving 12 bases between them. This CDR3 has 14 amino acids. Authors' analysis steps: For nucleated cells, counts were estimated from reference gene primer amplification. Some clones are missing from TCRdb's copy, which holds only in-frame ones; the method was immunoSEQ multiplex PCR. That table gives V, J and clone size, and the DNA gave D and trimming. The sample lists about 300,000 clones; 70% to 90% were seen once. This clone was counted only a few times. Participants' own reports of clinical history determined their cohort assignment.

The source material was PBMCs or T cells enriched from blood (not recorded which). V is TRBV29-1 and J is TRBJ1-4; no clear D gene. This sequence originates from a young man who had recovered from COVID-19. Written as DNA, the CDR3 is TGCAGCGCCTCGACGGGAACAACTAATGAAAAACTGTTTTTT. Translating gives CSASTGTTNEKLFF.